The clone carrying this T cell receptor (beta chain) appeared a single time. The antigen remains undetermined. The authors ran a second PCR of 7 to 11 cycles using a sample-barcoded 5' primer and a J-beta primer mix. A 12-random-nucleotide template-switch adaptor tagged each cDNA molecule. TCRdb re-called the 5' RACE reads with MiXCR, one entry per CDR3 protein. The sample includes around 780,000 distinct CDR3 sequences, about 61% seen only once; the top ten take around 25%. This sample is drawn from a study of blood T cells in healthy people across ages. Looking at the study overall: There was about one barcoded beta molecule captured by template switching per two T cells. Study-wide results and limits: The fall in TCR beta diversity per million T cells was roughly linear with age.

Germline loops: CDR1 DFQATT, CDR2 SNEGSKA (reference sequence). The V gene end was trimmed by 4 bases and the J gene end by 2 bases; junction bases not matched to a gene: 4. The CDR3 extends over 13 amino acids. J is TRBJ1-2 and V is TRBV20-1, with TRBD1 matching 7 bases. This sequence was found in a man in his forties in good health. Specimen: blood. CDR3 protein: CSATGGENYGYTF. DNA for the CDR3: TGCAGTGCTACAGGGGGTGAGAACTATGGCTACACCTTC.